The present T cell receptor beta chain was sequenced within a study of cytomegalovirus exposure and HLA in healthy donors. 13 Jbeta primers and 60 Vbeta primers were used for the PCR. Using immunoSEQ multiplex PCR, the repertoire was profiled, and TCRdb retains in-frame clones only, with some absent. Here the sample spans about 93,000 clones, over 65% being singletons. Germline V gene lookup returns CDR1 SGHTA and CDR2 FQGNSA. V lost 6 bases, J lost 6 bases, and 7 bases stayed unmatched. The CDR3 is made up of 15 amino acids. This chain links TRBV7-2 with TRBJ2-2, with 10 bases lining up with TRBD1. Material for sequencing was PBMCs. This sequence was found in a man in his forties or fifties in good health and CMV-seronegative. The CDR3: CASRWRQGASGELFF. The CDR3 DNA reads as TGTGCCAGCAGATGGAGACAGGGGGCGTCCGGGGAGCTGTTTTTT.